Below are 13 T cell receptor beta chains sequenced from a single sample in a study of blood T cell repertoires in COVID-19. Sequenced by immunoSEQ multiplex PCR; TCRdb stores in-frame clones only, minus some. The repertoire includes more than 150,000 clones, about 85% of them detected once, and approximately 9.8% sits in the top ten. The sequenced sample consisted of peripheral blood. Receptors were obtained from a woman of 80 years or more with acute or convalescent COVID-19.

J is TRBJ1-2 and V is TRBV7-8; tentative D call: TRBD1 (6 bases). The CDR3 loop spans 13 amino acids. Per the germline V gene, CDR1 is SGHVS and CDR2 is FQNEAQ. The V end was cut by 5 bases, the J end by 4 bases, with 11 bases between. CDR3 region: CASSLGQFYGYTF. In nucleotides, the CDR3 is TGTGCCAGCAGCCTAGGACAGTTCTATGGCTACACCTTC.

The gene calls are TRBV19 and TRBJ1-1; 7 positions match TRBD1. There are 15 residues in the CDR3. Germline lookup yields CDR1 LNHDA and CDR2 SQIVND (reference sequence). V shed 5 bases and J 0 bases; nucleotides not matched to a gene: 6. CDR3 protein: CASSLQGLMNTEAFF. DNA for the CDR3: TGTGCCAGTAGTCTACAGGGGCTCATGAACACTGAAGCTTTCTTT. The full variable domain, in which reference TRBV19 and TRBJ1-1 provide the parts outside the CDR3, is DGGITQSPKYLFRKEGQNVTLSCEQNLNHDAMYWYRQDPGQGLRLIYYSQIVNDFQKGDIAEGYSVSREKKESFPLTVTSAQKNPTAFYLCASSLQGLMNTEAFFGQGTRLTVV.

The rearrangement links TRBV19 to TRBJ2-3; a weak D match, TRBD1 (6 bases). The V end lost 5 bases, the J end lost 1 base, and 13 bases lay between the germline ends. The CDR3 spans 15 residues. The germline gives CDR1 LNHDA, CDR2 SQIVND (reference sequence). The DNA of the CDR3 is TGTGCCAGTAGTGGTAACAGGGTGGGCACAGATACGCAGTATTTT. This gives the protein CASSGNRVGTDTQYF.

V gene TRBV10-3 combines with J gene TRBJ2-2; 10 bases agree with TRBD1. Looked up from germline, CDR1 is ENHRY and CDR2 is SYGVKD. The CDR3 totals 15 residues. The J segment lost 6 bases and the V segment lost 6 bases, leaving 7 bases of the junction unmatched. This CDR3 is CAISEPGQGSGELFF. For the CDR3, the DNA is TGTGCCATCAGCGAACCGGGACAGGGGTCCGGGGAGCTGTTTTTT.

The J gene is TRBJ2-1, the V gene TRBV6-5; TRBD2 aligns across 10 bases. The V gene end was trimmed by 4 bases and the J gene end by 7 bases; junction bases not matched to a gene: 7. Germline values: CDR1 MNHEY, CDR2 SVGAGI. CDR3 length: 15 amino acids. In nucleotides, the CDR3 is TGTGCCAGCAGTTGGGGACTAGCGCTGGGGAATGAGCAGTTCTTC. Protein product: CASSWGLALGNEQFF.

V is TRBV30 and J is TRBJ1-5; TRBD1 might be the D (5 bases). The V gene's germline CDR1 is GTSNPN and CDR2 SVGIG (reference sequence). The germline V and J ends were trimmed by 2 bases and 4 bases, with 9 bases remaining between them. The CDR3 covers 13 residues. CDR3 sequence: CAWSPGENQPQHF. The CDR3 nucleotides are TGTGCCTGGAGTCCGGGGGAAAATCAGCCCCAGCATTTT.

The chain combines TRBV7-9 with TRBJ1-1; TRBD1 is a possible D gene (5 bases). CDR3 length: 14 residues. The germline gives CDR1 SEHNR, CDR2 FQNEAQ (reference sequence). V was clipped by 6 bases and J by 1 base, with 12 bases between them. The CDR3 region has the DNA TGTGCCAGCAGGTGGGGGGGATCGAACACTGAAGCTTTCTTT. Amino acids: CASRWGGSNTEAFF. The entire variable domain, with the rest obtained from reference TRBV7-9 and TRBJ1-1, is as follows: DTGVSQNPRHKITKRGQNVTFRCDPISEHNRLYWYRQTLGQGPEFLTYFQNEAQLEKSRLLSDRFSAERPKGSFSTLEIQRTEQGDSAMYLCASRWGGSNTEAFFGQGTRLTVV.

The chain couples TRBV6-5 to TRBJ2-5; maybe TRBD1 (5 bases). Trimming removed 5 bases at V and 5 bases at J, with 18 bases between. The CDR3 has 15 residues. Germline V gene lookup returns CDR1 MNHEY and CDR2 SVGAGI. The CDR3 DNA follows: TGTGCCAGCAGTCCAAGCTGGCAGGGTGGTGAGACCCAGTACTTC. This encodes CASSPSWQGGETQYF.

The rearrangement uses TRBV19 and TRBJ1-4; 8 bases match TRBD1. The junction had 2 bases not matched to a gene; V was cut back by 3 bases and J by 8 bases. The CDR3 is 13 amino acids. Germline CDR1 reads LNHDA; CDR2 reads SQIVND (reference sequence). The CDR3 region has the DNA TGTGCCAGTAGTATCCAGGGGGCCGAAAAACTGTTTTTT. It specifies CASSIQGAEKLFF.

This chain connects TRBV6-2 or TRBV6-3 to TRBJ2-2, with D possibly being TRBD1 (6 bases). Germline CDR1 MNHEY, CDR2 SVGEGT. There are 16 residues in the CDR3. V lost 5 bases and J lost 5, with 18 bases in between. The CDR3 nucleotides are TGTGCCAGCAGTCGGACCGCCCCGAGGGGGACCGGGGAGCTGTTTTTT. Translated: CASSRTAPRGTGELFF.

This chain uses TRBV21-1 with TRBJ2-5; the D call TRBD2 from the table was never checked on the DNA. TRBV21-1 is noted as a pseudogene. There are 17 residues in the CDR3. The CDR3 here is CASSKEGLAGGRETQYF. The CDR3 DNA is TGTGCCAGCAGCAAAGAGGGACTAGCGGGGGGACGGGAGACCCAGTACTTC.

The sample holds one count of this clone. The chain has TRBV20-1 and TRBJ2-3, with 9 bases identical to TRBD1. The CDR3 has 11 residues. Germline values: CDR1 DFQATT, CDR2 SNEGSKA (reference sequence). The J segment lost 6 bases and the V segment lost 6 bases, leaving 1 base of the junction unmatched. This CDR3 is CSADRGDTQYF. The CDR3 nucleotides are TGCAGTGCAGACAGGGGGGATACGCAGTATTTT.

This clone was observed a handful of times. The CDR3 sequence: CASSMEQGGYGYTF. CDR3 nucleotides: TGCGCCAGCTCGATGGAGCAGGGCGGCTATGGCTACACCTTC. This chain connects TRBV5-1 to TRBJ1-2, with D maybe TRBD1 (5 bases). The V and J ends lost 7 bases and 4 bases respectively, with 17 bases between them. CDR1 is SGHRS, CDR2 YFSETQ, per germline. The CDR3 totals 14 residues. The full variable domain, its missing parts supplied by reference TRBV5-1 and TRBJ1-2, is KAGVTQTPRYLIKTRGQQVTLSCSPISGHRSVSWYQQTPGQGLQFLFEYFSETQRNKGNFPGRFSGRQFSNSRSEMNVSTLELGDSALYLCASSMEQGGYGYTFGSGTRLTVV.